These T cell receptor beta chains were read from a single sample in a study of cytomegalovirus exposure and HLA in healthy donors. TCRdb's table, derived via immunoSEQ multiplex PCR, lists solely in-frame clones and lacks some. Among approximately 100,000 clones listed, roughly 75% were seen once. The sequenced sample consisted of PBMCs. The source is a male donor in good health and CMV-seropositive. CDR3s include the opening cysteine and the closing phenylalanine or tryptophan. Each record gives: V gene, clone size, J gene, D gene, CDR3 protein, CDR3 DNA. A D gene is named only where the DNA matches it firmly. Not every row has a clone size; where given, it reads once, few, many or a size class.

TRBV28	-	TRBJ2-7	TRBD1	CASSLSGQGLYEQYF	TGTGCCAGCAGTTTATCGGGACAGGGCCTCTACGAGCAGTACTTC
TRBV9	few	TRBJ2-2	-	CASSPRASTGELFF	TGTGCCAGCAGCCCCCGAGCGAGCACCGGGGAGCTGTTTTTT
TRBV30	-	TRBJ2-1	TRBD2	CAWSTSLQAGSSQFF	TGTGCCTGGAGTACTTCCCTACAAGCGGGGTCATCGCAGTTCTTC
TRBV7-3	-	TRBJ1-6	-	CASSLNPANNSPLHF	TGTGCCAGCAGCTTAAATCCCGCGAATAATTCACCCCTCCACTTT
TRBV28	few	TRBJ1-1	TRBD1	CASRQFMTRTGGMEAFF	TGTGCCAGCAGACAATTTATGACACGGACAGGGGGCATGGAAGCTTTCTTT
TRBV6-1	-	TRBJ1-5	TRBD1	CASDRAYSNQPQHF	TGTGCCAGCGACAGGGCCTATAGCAATCAGCCCCAGCATTTT
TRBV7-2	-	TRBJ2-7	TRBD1	CASSLVGQGPYEQYF	TGTGCCAGCAGCTTAGTAGGACAGGGGCCCTACGAGCAGTACTTC
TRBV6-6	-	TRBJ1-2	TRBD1	CASSYDRQGWDYGYTF	TGTGCCAGCAGTTACGACCGACAGGGCTGGGACTATGGCTACACCTTC
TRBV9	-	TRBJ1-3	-	CASSPRGDNTGNTIYF	TGTGCCAGCAGCCCCCGCGGGGATAACACTGGAAACACCATATATTTT
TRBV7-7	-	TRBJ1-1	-	CASSLEFGTNTFF	TGTGCCAGCAGCTTAGAGTTTGGGACAAACACTTTCTTT
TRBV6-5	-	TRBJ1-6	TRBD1	CASTRGTGSNSPLHF	TGTGCCAGCACCCGAGGGACAGGGAGTAATTCACCCCTCCACTTT
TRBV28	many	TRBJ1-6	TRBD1	CASRATGGSPLHF	TGTGCCAGCAGGGCCACAGGGGGTTCACCCCTCCACTTT
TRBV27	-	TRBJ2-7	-	CASSFGIHSYEQYF	TGTGCCAGCAGTTTCGGGATTCACTCCTACGAGCAGTACTTC
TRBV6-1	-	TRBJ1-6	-	CASSEGTRDLPLHF	TGTGCCAGCAGCGAGGGGACTAGGGATCTTCCCCTCCACTTT
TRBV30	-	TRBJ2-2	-	CAWSPGHHTGELFF	TGTGCCTGGAGTCCGGGACACCACACCGGGGAGCTGTTTTTT
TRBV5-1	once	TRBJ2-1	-	CASSLGPGDEQFF	TGCGCCAGCAGCTTAGGGCCCGGGGATGAGCAGTTCTTC
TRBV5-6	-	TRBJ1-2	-	CASSQPVIGGTVYGYTF	TGTGCCAGCAGCCAACCGGTTATCGGAGGTACGGTATATGGCTACACCTTC
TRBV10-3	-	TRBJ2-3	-	CAIQNWGQGTDTQYF	TGTGCCATACAAAATTGGGGGCAGGGAACAGATACGCAGTATTTT
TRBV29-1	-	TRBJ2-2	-	CSVEAPVKGNGELFF	TGCAGCGTTGAAGCGCCAGTCAAGGGGAACGGGGAGCTGTTTTTT
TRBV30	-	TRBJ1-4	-	CAWSKWGGAEEKLFF	TGTGCCTGGAGTAAATGGGGGGGCGCAGAAGAAAAACTGTTTTTT
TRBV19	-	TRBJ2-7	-	CASSRIPGAIHEQYF	TGTGCCAGTAGTCGGATACCTGGGGCAATCCACGAGCAGTACTTC
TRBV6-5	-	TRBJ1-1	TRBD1	CASSPIPGQAAFF	TGTGCCAGCAGCCCGATACCGGGACAGGCAGCTTTCTTT